The rows below give T cell receptor beta chains drawn from one sample of a study of blood T cell repertoires in COVID-19. Here immunoSEQ multiplex PCR was the method, and the copy in TCRdb shows in-frame clones only, minus some. The table records over 150,000 clones, roughly 88% of them present only once. Input material: peripheral blood. The receptors come from a man aged 55 to 70 with COVID-19, enrolled during active disease. CDR3s include the opening cysteine and the closing phenylalanine or tryptophan. A D gene is named only where the DNA matches it firmly. Clone size, where shown, is once, few, many, or a class for clones that have expanded.

D | J | size | V | DNA | CDR3
NA | TRBJ1-3 | NA | TRBV19 | TGTGCCAGTAGTATAGATGCGGCTTCCTCTGGAAACACCATATATTTT | CASSIDAASSGNTIYF
TRBD1 | TRBJ1-2 | NA | TRBV30 | TGTGCCTGGAGTGTGTACCCTACAGGGGGCAAAGATGGCTACACCTTC | CAWSVYPTGGKDGYTF
NA | TRBJ2-1 | once | TRBV7-2 | TGTGCCAGCAGCTTAAGTTCGGGGGACAATGAGCAGTTCTTC | CASSLSSGDNEQFF
NA | TRBJ1-1 | few | TRBV6-4 | TGTGCCAGCAAACGCCAGGGGTTGGACACTGAAGCTTTCTTT | CASKRQGLDTEAFF
TRBD1 | TRBJ2-1 | few | TRBV10-3 | TGTGCCATCAGACAGGGGCATGAGCAGTTCTTC | CAIRQGHEQFF
TRBD2 | TRBJ2-3 | NA | TRBV4-3 | TGCGCCAGCAGCCAAGGGGGAATGCGGGGGAACACAGATACGCAGTATTTT | CASSQGGMRGNTDTQYF
NA | TRBJ1-6 | NA | TRBV3-1/TRBV3-2 | TGTGCCAGCAGCCAAGATGGGGGGGGGCGCAGGAATTCACCCCTCCACTTT | CASSQDGGGRRNSPLHF
NA | TRBJ1-1 | NA | TRBV28 | TGTGCCAGCAGTCCTACAACCACAGGAAACCCTGAAGCTTTCTTT | CASSPTTTGNPEAFF
TRBD1 | TRBJ1-6 | NA | TRBV7-3 | TGTGCCAGCAGCCAGTGGGGTCAGGGGGTTAATTCACCCCTCCACTTT | CASSQWGQGVNSPLHF
NA | TRBJ2-4 | NA | TRBV6-2/TRBV6-3 | TGTGCCAGCAGCCGTAAGGTTTCCGGGAGTTCGGCCAAAAACATTCAGTACTTC | CASSRKVSGSSAKNIQYF
TRBD1 | TRBJ1-5 | few | TRBV12-5 | TGTGCTAGTGGCCGGGACGGGACAGGCCAGCCCCAGCATTTT | CASGRDGTGQPQHF
TRBD2 | TRBJ2-4 | NA | TRBV6-2/TRBV6-3 | TGTGCCAGCAGTTACCCACTAGCGGGGACCCTCGAGAACATTCAGTACTTC | CASSYPLAGTLENIQYF
NA | TRBJ1-1 | few | TRBV7-3 | TGTGCCAGCAGCTCGTCTGAGTACACTGAAGCTTTCTTT | CASSSSEYTEAFF
TRBD1 | TRBJ2-1 | NA | TRBV19 | TGTGCCAGTAGCGACAGGGGGAAGGATGAGCAGTTCTTC | CASSDRGKDEQFF
NA | TRBJ2-1 | NA | TRBV6-6 | TGTGCCAGCAGTGATCAGGGGTTTGAGCAGTTCTTC | CASSDQGFEQFF
NA | TRBJ1-2 | NA | TRBV5-4 | TGTGCCAGCAGCTCCCGGCAGGACAGCGAATACTATGGCTACACCTTC | CASSSRQDSEYYGYTF